This T cell receptor (beta chain) was observed in a study of post-analysis software for immune sequencing data. General study findings and limits: Controls had lower frequencies than patients of four or five TRBV segments, which included TRBV5-6, TRBV5-1 and TRBV20-1. Controls significantly exceeded multiple sclerosis patients in normalized Chao1 diversity. F measure grouped same-batch samples tightly together.

Tagging with unique molecular identifiers was a feature of the TCR beta cDNA libraries. Using its own MiXCR run on the PCR reads, TCRdb lists one record per CDR3 protein. There are about 430,000 distinct CDR3 sequences in the sample; 30% to 40% occur only once, and around 8% lies in the top ten. This clonotype has only a few counts. The target antigen is unknown. Per germline, CDR1 SEHNR and CDR2 FQNEAQ (reference sequence). The ends were cut back, 5 bases at V and 3 bases at J, with 14 bases in the middle. This CDR3 has 14 residues. V is TRBV7-9 and J is TRBJ2-7, with D perhaps TRBD1 (6 bases). This TCR derives from a girl between 2 and 10 years old with multiple sclerosis. Input material: blood. The CDR3 region has the DNA TGTGCCAGCAGCCACCGGGACACTATCTACGAGCAGTACTTC. As protein: CASSHRDTIYEQYF.